Below are 3 T cell receptor beta chains sequenced from a single sample in a study of blood T cell repertoires in COVID-19 (dated by TCRdb to 2018 to 2020). Libraries were constructed by the immunoSEQ multiplex PCR assay. TCRdb carries this immuneACCESS record with in-frame sequences only. Its versions omit some clonotypes, under half of them owing to an unresolved V gene in the studies checked, with the rest unexplained. Within this sample are approximately 180,000 clones, with roughly 84% of them counted one time only. The ten largest clones add up to nearly 15% of the sample. The specimen sequenced was PBMCs or T cells enriched from blood (not recorded which). All receptors derive from a middle-aged man who had recovered from COVID-19.

J is TRBJ1-2 and V is TRBV24-1, with 9 positions matching TRBD1. Germline V gives CDR1 KGHDR, CDR2 SFDVKD. The junction had 10 bases not matched to a gene; V was cut back by 9 bases and J by 6 bases. This CDR3 has 14 amino acids. As DNA, the CDR3 is TGTGCCACCCAAACGGGACAGGGTAGCGATGGCTACACCTTC. Its protein product is CATQTGQGSDGYTF.

This chain links TRBV7-9 with TRBJ1-1, with a weak D call TRBD1 (6 bases). CDR1 is SEHNR, CDR2 FQNEAQ, per germline (reference sequence). Trimming cost V 5 bases and J 1 base, with 17 bases left between them. This CDR3 contains 16 residues. Here the CDR3 DNA reads TGTGCCAGCAGCCCCCTAAGACAGGTCGGGAACACTGAAGCTTTCTTT. It translates to CASSPLRQVGNTEAFF.

The chain joins TRBV14 to TRBJ2-1, with 8 bases identical to TRBD1. The V and J ends lost 1 base and 5 bases, in that order; junction bases with no gene match: 4. This CDR3 has 15 amino acids. CDR1 is SGHDN, CDR2 FVKESK, per germline. The CDR3 region is CASSQVQGVNNEQFF. CDR3 sequence (DNA): TGTGCCAGCAGCCAAGTACAGGGGGTAAACAATGAGCAGTTCTTC.